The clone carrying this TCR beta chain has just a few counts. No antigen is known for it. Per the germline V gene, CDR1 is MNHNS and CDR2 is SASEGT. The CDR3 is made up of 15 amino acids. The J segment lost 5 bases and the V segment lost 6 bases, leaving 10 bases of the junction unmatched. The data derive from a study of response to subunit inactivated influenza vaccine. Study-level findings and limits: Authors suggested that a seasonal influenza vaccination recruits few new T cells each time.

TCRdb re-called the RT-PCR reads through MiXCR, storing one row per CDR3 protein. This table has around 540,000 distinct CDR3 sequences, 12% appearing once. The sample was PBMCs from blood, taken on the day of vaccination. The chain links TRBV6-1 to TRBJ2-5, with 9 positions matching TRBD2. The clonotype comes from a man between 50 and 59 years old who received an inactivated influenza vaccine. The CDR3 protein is CASRESSGSRETQYF. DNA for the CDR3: TGTGCCAGCAGGGAAAGTAGCGGGAGTAGGGAGACCCAGTACTTC.